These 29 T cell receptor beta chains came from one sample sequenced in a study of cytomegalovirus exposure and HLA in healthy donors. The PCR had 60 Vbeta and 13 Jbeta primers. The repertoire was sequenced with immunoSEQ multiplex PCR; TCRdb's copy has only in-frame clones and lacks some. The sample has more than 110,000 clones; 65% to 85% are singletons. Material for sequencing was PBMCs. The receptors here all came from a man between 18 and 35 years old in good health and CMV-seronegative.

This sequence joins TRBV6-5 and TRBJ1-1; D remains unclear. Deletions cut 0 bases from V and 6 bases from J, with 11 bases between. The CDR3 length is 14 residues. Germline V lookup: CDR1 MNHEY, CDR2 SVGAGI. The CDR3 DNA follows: TGTGCCAGCAGTTACTCGAATGCGGTGCCTGAAGCTTTCTTT. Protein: CASSYSNAVPEAFF.

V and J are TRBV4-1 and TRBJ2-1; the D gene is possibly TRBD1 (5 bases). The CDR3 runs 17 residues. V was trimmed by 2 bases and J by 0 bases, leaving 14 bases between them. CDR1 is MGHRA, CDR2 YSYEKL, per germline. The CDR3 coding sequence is TGCGCCAGCAGCCAACTTGCGACAGCTAGCTCCTACAATGAGCAGTTCTTC. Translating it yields CASSQLATASSYNEQFF.

The CDR3 nucleotides read TGTGCCAGCAGCTCGGACAGGGGGAACCACGAGCAGTACTTC. Its protein is CASSSDRGNHEQYF. V is TRBV7-9 and J is TRBJ2-7, with 10 bases aligning to TRBD1. Germline V CDR1 and CDR2: SEHNR, FQNEAQ (reference sequence). With V trimmed by 4 bases and J by 5 bases, 5 bases remained unmatched. The CDR3 has 14 residues.

The CDR3 nucleotides read TGTGCCAGCAGCCTAGGGCAGGGGTCCTACAATGAGCAGTTCTTC. Translating gives CASSLGQGSYNEQFF. The chain recombines TRBV7-6 with TRBJ2-1, with TRBD1 as a possible D gene (6 bases). The CDR3 covers 15 residues. The germline V and J ends were trimmed by 5 bases and 1 base, with 12 bases remaining between them. From germline, CDR1 is SGHVS and CDR2 FNYEAQ.

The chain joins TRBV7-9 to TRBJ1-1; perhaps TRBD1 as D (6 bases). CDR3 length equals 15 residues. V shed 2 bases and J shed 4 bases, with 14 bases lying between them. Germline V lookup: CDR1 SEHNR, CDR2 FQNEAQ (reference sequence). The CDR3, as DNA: TGTGCCAGCAGCTTATTGCCGGGCAGGGGCACTGAAGCTTTCTTT. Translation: CASSLLPGRGTEAFF. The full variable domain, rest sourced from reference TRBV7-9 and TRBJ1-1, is DTGVSQNPRHKITKRGQNVTFRCDPISEHNRLYWYRQTLGQGPEFLTYFQNEAQLEKSRLLSDRFSAERPKGSFSTLEIQRTEQGDSAMYLCASSLLPGRGTEAFFGQGTRLTVV.

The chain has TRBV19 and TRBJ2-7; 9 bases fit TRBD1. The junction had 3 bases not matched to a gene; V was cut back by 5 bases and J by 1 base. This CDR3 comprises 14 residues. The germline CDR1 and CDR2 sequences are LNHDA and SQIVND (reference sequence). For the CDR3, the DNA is TGTGCCAGTAGTCTGGGACAGGGATCCTACGAGCAGTACTTC. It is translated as CASSLGQGSYEQYF.

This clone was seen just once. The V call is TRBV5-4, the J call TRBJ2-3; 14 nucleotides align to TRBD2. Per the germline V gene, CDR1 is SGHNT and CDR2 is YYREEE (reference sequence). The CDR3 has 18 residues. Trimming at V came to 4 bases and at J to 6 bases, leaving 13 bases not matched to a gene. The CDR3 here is CASSPGLAGATGGDTQYF. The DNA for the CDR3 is TGTGCCAGCAGCCCGGGACTAGCGGGGGCTACGGGGGGGGATACGCAGTATTTT.

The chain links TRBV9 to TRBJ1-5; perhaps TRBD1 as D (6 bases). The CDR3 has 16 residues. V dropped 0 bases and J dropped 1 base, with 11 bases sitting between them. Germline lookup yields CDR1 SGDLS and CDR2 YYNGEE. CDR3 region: CASSVDGGASNQPQHF. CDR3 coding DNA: TGTGCCAGCAGCGTAGATGGGGGGGCGAGCAATCAGCCCCAGCATTTT. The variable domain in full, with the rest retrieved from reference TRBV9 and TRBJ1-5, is DSGVTQTPKHLITATGQRVTLRCSPRSGDLSVYWYQQSLDQGLQFLIQYYNGEERAKGNILERFSAQQFPDLHSELNLSSLELGDSALYFCASSVDGGASNQPQHFGDGTRLSIL.

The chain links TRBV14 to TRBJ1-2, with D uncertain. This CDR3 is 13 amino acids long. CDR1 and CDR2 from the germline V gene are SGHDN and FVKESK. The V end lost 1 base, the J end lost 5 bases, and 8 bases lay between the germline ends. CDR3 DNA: TGTGCCAGCAGCCAAGTATACAGTTATGGCTACACCTTC. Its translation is CASSQVYSYGYTF.

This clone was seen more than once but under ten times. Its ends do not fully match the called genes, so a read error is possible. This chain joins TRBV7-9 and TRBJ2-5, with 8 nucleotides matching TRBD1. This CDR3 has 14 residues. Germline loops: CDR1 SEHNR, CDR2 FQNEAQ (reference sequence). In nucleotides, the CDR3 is TGTGCCAGCAGCCCCCCTGTATCTCGGGACAGGTTGGACTTC. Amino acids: CASSPPVSRDRLDF.

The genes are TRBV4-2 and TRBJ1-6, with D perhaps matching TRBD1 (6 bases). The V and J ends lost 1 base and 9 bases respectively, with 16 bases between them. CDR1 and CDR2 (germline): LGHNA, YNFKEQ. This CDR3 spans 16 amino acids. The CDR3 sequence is CASSQGPGQLGSPLHF. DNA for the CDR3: TGTGCCAGCAGCCAAGGGCCGGGACAATTGGGTTCACCCCTCCACTTT.

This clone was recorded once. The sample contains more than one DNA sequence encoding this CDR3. The CDR3 region is CASSLQGGSNQPQHF. CDR3 DNA: TGTGCCAGCAGCTTACAGGGGGGGAGCAATCAGCCCCAGCATTTT. This chain connects TRBV5-6 to TRBJ1-5; TRBD1 agrees at 8 bases. The CDR3 length is 15 residues. J gave up 1 base and V 2 bases, and 2 bases lay outside the gene matches. Germline CDR1 SGHDT, CDR2 YYEEEE. Full variable domain (outside the CDR3, taken from reference TRBV5-6 and TRBJ1-5): DAGVTQSPTHLIKTRGQQVTLRCSPKSGHDTVSWYQQALGQGPQFIFQYYEEEERQRGNFPDRFSGHQFPNYSSELNVNALLLGDSALYLCASSLQGGSNQPQHFGDGTRLSIL.

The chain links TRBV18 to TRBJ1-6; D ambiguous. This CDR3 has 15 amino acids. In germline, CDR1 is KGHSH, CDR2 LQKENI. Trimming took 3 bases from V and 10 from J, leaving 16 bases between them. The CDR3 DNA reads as TGTGCCAGCTCACCCCGCGAAGGTGCGGGGTCACCCCTCCACTTT. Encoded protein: CASSPREGAGSPLHF.

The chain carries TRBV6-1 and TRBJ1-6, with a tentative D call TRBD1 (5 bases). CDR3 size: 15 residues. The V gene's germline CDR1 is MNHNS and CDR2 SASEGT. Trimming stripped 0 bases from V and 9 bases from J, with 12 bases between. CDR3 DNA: TGTGCCAGCAGTGAAGCCAAGGGGAGGGGTTCACCCCTCCACTTT. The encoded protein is CASSEAKGRGSPLHF.

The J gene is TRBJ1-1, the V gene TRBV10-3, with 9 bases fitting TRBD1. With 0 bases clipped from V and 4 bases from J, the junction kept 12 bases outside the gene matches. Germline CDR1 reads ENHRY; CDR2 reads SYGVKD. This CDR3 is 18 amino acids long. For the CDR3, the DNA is TGTGCCATCAGTGAGTCGGAAGACAGGGGGAATCTTGTCACTGAAGCTTTCTTT. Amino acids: CAISESEDRGNLVTEAFF.

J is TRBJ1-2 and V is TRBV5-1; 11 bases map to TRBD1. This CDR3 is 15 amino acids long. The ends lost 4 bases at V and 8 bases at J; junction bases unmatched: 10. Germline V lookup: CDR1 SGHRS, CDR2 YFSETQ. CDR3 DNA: TGCGCCAGCAGCCCCTGGACAGGGGGCGAGGACGGCTACACCTTC. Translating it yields CASSPWTGGEDGYTF.

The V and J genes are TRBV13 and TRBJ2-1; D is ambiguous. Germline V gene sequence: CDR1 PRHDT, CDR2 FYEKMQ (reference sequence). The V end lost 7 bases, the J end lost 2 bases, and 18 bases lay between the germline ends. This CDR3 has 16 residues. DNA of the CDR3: TGTGCCAGCATGAATTTCCTGAGAGCCACCTACAATGAGCAGTTCTTC. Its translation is CASMNFLRATYNEQFF.

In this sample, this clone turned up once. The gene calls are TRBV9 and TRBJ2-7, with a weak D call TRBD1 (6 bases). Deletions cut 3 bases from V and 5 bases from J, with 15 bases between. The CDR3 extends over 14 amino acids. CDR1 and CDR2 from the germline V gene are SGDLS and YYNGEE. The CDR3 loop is CASSETGQPHEQYF. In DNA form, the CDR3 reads TGTGCCAGCAGCGAGACGGGACAACCGCACGAGCAGTACTTC.

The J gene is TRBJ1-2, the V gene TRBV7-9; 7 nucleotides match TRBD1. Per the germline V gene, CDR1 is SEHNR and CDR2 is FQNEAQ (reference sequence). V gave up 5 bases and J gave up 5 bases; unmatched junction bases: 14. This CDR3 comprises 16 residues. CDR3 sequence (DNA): TGTGCCAGCAGCCACCGGGACAGCCCCGGTTGGTATGGCTACACCTTC. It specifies CASSHRDSPGWYGYTF.

CDR3 sequence (DNA): TGTGCCACCAGCAGAGAGGGGCGCCGGGACACTGAAGCTTTCTTT. It specifies CATSREGRRDTEAFF. The chain combines TRBV15 with TRBJ1-1; possibly TRBD1 for D (5 bases). The CDR3 sequence is 15 residues long. From germline, CDR1 is LNHNV and CDR2 YYDKDF (reference sequence). The ends were cut back, 0 bases at V and 3 bases at J, with 11 bases in the middle.

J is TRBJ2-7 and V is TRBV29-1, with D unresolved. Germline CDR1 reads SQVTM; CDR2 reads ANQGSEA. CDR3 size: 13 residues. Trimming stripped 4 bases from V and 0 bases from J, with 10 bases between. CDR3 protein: CSVVATTSYEQYF. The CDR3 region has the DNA TGCAGCGTTGTGGCAACAACCTCCTACGAGCAGTACTTC.

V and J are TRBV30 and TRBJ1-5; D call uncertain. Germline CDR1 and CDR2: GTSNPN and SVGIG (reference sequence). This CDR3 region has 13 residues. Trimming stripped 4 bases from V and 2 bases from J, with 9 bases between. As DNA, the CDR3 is TGTGCCTGGACCCAAGCGGGCAATCAGCCCCAGCATTTT. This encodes CAWTQAGNQPQHF.

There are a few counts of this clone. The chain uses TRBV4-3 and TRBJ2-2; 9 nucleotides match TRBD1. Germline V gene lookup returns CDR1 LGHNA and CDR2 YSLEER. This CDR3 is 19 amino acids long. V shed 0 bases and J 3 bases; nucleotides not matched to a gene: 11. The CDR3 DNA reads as TGCGCCAGCAGCCAAGAGGGACAGGGCCCCTTCGATGACACCGGGGAGCTGTTTTTT. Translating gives CASSQEGQGPFDDTGELFF.

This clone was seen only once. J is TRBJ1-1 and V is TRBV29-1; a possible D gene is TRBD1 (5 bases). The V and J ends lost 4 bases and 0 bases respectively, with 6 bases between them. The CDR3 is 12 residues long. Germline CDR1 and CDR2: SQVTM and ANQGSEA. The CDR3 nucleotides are TGCAGCGTTGCCAGGGTGAACACTGAAGCTTTCTTT. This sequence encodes CSVARVNTEAFF.

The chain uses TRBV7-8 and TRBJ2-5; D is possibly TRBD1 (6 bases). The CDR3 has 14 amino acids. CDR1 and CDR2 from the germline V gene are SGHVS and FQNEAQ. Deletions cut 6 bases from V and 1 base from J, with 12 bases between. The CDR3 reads CASRLRDIQETQYF. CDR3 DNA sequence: TGTGCCAGCAGGCTTAGGGACATCCAAGAGACCCAGTACTTC. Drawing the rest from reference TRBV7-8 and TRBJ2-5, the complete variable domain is GAGVSQSPRYKVAKRGQDVALRCDPISGHVSLFWYQQALGQGPEFLTYFQNEAQLDKSGLPSDRFFAERPEGSVSTLKIQRTQQEDSAVYLCASRLRDIQETQYFGPGTRLLVL.

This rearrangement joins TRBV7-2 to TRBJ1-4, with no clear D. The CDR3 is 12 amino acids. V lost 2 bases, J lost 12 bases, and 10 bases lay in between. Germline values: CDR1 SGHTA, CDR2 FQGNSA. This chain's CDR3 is CASSLRGRELFF. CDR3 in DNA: TGTGCCAGCAGCTTACGGGGTAGGGAACTGTTTTTT.

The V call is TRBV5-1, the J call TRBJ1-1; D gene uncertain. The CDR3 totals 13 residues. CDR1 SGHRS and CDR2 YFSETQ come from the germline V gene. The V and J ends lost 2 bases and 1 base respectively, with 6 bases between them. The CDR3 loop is CASSFPGNTEAFF. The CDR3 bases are TGCGCCAGCAGCTTCCCAGGGAACACTGAAGCTTTCTTT.

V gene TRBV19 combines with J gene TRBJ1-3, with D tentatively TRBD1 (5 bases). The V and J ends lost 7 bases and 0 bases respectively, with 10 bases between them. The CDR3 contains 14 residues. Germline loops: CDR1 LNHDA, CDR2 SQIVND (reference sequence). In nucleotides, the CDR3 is TGTGCCAGTATTAGGGGTGGCTCTGGAAACACCATATATTTT. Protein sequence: CASIRGGSGNTIYF. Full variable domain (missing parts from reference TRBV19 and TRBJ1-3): DGGITQSPKYLFRKEGQNVTLSCEQNLNHDAMYWYRQDPGQGLRLIYYSQIVNDFQKGDIAEGYSVSREKKESFPLTVTSAQKNPTAFYLCASIRGGSGNTIYFGEGSWLTVV.

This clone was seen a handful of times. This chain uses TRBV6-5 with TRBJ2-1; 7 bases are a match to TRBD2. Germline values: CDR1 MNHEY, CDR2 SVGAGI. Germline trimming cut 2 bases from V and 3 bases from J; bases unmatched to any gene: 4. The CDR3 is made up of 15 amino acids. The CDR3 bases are TGTGCCAGCAGTTACGACGGGGGGAACTACAATGAGCAGTTCTTC. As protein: CASSYDGGNYNEQFF.